These 12 T cell receptor beta chains were sequenced from one sample in a study of blood T cells in healthy people across ages (dated by TCRdb to between 2014 and 2016). Library preparation was by 5' RACE. The sequencer was an Illumina HiSeq 2500. A second PCR of roughly 6 to 11 cycles was run with a J-beta primer mix and a sample-barcoded 5' primer. TCRdb trimmed public reads at Q25 via fastp, called clones via MiXCR and kept in-frame beta chains. Each CDR3 protein gets just one entry, which takes the most common genes and DNA from the rows behind it. The sample table shows around 970,000 distinct CDR3 sequences, and around 54% are seen once. About 20% of the sample rests with the top ten. Sequencing was carried out using blood. These receptor sequences come from a woman aged 55-75 years in good health.

This sequence joins TRBV27 and TRBJ1-2; D call uncertain. Germline V CDR1 and CDR2: MNHEY, SMNVEV (reference sequence). The CDR3 length is 13 residues. V lost 8 bases to trimming and J lost 4 bases, with 14 bases between them. CDR3 in amino acids: CASAYRAGYGYTF. The CDR3 region has the DNA TGTGCCAGCGCCTATAGGGCAGGCTATGGCTACACCTTC.

This rearrangement joins TRBV7-2 to TRBJ2-1, with D possibly TRBD2 on 5 matching bases. The V end lost 0 bases, the J end lost 6 bases, and 9 bases lay between the germline ends. Germline V lookup: CDR1 SGHTA, CDR2 FQGNSA. The CDR3 is 14 amino acids. The CDR3 DNA reads TGTGCCAGCAGCTTAGCGGGAGTGATCAATGAGCAGTTCTTC. This gives the protein CASSLAGVINEQFF. The whole variable domain, remainder taken from reference TRBV7-2 and TRBJ2-1, is GAGVSQSPSNKVTEKGKDVELRCDPISGHTALYWYRQSLGQGLEFLIYFQGNSAPDKSGLPSDRFSAERTGGSVSTLTIQRTQQEDSAVYLCASSLAGVINEQFFGPGTRLTVL.

J is TRBJ1-5 and V is TRBV24-1; TRBD1 might be the D (5 bases). Deletions cut 4 bases from V and 2 bases from J, with 11 bases between. The CDR3 is 15 residues long. Germline CDR1 KGHDR, CDR2 SFDVKD. The CDR3 protein is CATSESGIGNQPQHF. CDR3 nucleotides: TGTGCCACCAGTGAATCAGGGATTGGCAATCAGCCCCAGCATTTT.

The V call is TRBV29-1, the J call TRBJ2-1; TRBD2 might be the D (6 bases). The germline CDR1 and CDR2 sequences are SQVTM and ANQGSEA. With 8 bases removed from V and 7 bases from J, the gap between germline ends came to 30 bases. The CDR3 extends over 17 amino acids. CDR3 sequence (DNA): TGCAGCACCGAGGGTGGGGTCCGGGGAGGTAGAAAAAATGAGCAGTTCTTC. Encoded protein: CSTEGGVRGGRKNEQFF.

The chain carries TRBV28 and TRBJ2-7; 11 bases are a match to TRBD2. The CDR3 spans 14 residues. Germline V gene data show CDR1 as MDHEN and CDR2 as SYDVKM. Germline trimming cut 8 bases from V and 1 base from J; bases unmatched to any gene: 4. CDR3 in amino acids: CASLLAGESYEQYF. The DNA of the CDR3 is TGTGCCAGCCTACTAGCGGGAGAGTCCTACGAGCAGTACTTC.

The rearrangement uses TRBV7-9 and TRBJ2-1; possibly TRBD2 for D (5 bases). V lost 5 bases to trimming and J lost 10 bases, with 21 bases between them. The germline CDR1 and CDR2 sequences are SEHNR and FQNEAQ (reference sequence). This CDR3 spans 15 amino acids. CDR3 in amino acids: CASSKQISRGEEQFF. Here the CDR3 DNA reads TGTGCCAGCAGCAAACAAATTTCCCGGGGAGAAGAGCAGTTCTTC. Using reference TRBV7-9 and TRBJ2-1 for the parts outside the CDR3, the full variable domain is DTGVSQNPRHKITKRGQNVTFRCDPISEHNRLYWYRQTLGQGPEFLTYFQNEAQLEKSRLLSDRFSAERPKGSFSTLEIQRTEQGDSAMYLCASSKQISRGEEQFFGPGTRLTVL.

The chain employs TRBV6-6 and TRBJ1-4; D is unclear. The CDR3 is made up of 15 amino acids. The ends were cut back, 0 bases at V and 5 bases at J, with 10 bases in the middle. Looked up from germline, CDR1 is MNHNY and CDR2 is SVGAGI (reference sequence). CDR3 amino acids: CASSYSPGPNEKLFF. Here the CDR3 DNA reads TGTGCCAGCAGTTACTCGCCCGGGCCGAATGAAAAACTGTTTTTT.

The genes are TRBV20-1 and TRBJ2-5; TRBD1 matches at 7 bases. Germline V gives CDR1 DFQATT, CDR2 SNEGSKA (reference sequence). The ends lost 4 bases at V and 5 bases at J; junction bases unmatched: 7. The CDR3 has 13 residues. The CDR3 is CSATTGVGETQYF. The CDR3 bases are TGCAGTGCTACTACAGGGGTGGGGGAGACCCAGTACTTC.

This clonotype was detected only once. CDR3 in amino acids: CASSQAGSGELFF. CDR3 in DNA: TGCGCCAGCAGCCAAGCGGGATCCGGGGAGCTGTTTTTT. The chain recombines TRBV10-2 with TRBJ2-2; 7 nucleotides match TRBD2. The V segment lost 6 bases and the J segment 6 bases; nucleotides outside the gene matches: 4. The CDR3 has 13 amino acids. CDR1 and CDR2 (germline): WSHSY, SAAADI.

This clonotype occurred a few times. The chain combines TRBV28 with TRBJ2-5, with D possibly TRBD1 on 6 matching bases. This CDR3 has 19 residues. Per the germline V gene, CDR1 is MDHEN and CDR2 is SYDVKM. V was cut by 5 bases and J by 4 bases, with 29 bases left in between. The CDR3: CASSHTGKALIAGGETQYF. DNA for the CDR3: TGTGCCAGCAGTCACACAGGGAAAGCTCTTATCGCGGGTGGAGAGACCCAGTACTTC.

This clonotype has more than one count but fewer than ten. The chain links TRBV24-1 to TRBJ2-1, with D unclear. CDR1 and CDR2 (germline): KGHDR, SFDVKD. The CDR3 is 13 amino acids. Trimming cost V 10 bases and J 1 base, with 10 bases left between them. CDR3 bases: TGTGCCACTAAGGGCCGTTCCTACAATGAGCAGTTCTTC. As protein: CATKGRSYNEQFF.

This chain connects TRBV15 to TRBJ1-5; D might be TRBD1 (5 bases). Between the trimmed V and J ends, which lost 0 bases and 6 bases, there was a span of 12 bases. From germline, CDR1 is LNHNV and CDR2 YYDKDF (reference sequence). The CDR3 has 15 amino acids. CDR3 coding DNA: TGTGCCACCAGCAGAGATCCGGGACTCGGTCAGCCCCAGCATTTT. Encoded protein: CATSRDPGLGQPQHF.